Presented here are 21 T cell receptor beta chains from one specimen sequenced in a study of beta chain features in type 1 diabetes (dated by TCRdb to the late 2010s). Their specific antigens are unknown. Overall study results and their limits: Type 1 diabetes patients showed a moderate but significant shortening of TCRB CDR3 length in all four CD4+ subsets.

The library was generated by the immunoSEQ multiplex PCR assay. All of the isolated RNA was reverse transcribed with the High Capacity cDNA Reverse Transcription Kit, so expressed TCRB transcripts were sequenced. TCRdb stores this immuneACCESS table with in-frame sequences only. Part of the clones is absent; in the studies checked, under half of the shortfall reflects unresolved V genes, and no reason is known for the rest. This sample has about 28,000 clones in its table, and around 60% of those were observed once. In total, the top ten clones hold about 2.2% of the sample. The sequenced sample consisted of Tregs from blood. According to the study, the label for this sample's cell subset or site signals: regulatory CD4+ T cells. These receptors were obtained from a woman between 25 and 40 years old with type 1 diabetes.

The chain recombines TRBV19 with TRBJ2-7; 10 bases line up with TRBD2. Unmatched junction bases numbered 17, after V lost 6 bases and J lost 3 bases. CDR3 length: 18 amino acids. Germline V lookup: CDR1 LNHDA, CDR2 SQIVND (reference sequence). The CDR3 protein is CASSRGVAGGSPLYEQYF. The DNA of the CDR3 is TGTGCCAGTAGCAGGGGGGTAGCGGGAGGATCCCCCCTCTACGAGCAGTACTTC.

The rearrangement uses TRBV28 and TRBJ2-1, with D unresolved. Looked up from germline, CDR1 is MDHEN and CDR2 is SYDVKM. The CDR3 runs 13 residues. V lost 3 bases, J lost 8 bases, and 11 bases lay in between. The CDR3 region has the DNA TGTGCCAGCAGTTTCCTCTCGCTAGATGAGCAGTTCTTC. It codes for CASSFLSLDEQFF.

This chain joins TRBV7-3 and TRBJ2-3, with a weak D call TRBD1 (6 bases). Germline V gene data show CDR1 as SGHTA and CDR2 as FQGTGA. There are 13 residues in the CDR3. The V and J ends lost 9 bases and 1 base respectively, with 11 bases between them. CDR3 sequence: CASKRQGTDTQYF. The CDR3 DNA reads as TGTGCCAGTAAAAGACAGGGCACAGATACGCAGTATTTT.

The chain carries TRBV5-6 and TRBJ2-1; TRBD1 aligns across 7 bases. The CDR3 has 15 amino acids. V lost 4 bases to trimming and J lost 1 base; unmatched junction nucleotides: 5. Germline CDR1 and CDR2: SGHDT and YYEEEE. The CDR3 DNA reads TGTGCCAGCAGCCGTAGGACAGGATCCTACAATGAGCAGTTCTTC. Its protein is CASSRRTGSYNEQFF.

V and J are TRBV10-3 and TRBJ2-3, with 9 bases that match TRBD2. Per germline, CDR1 ENHRY and CDR2 SYGVKD. CDR3 size: 16 residues. J was trimmed by 2 bases and V by 0 bases; bases with no gene match: 3. The CDR3 DNA reads TGTGCCATCAGTGAGTCTGCTAGCGGGGACACAGATACGCAGTATTTT. This encodes CAISESASGDTDTQYF.

This clone has just one count. The V gene is TRBV5-1, the J gene TRBJ2-1; D is undetermined. V was trimmed by 4 bases and J by 0 bases, leaving 11 bases between them. Germline V gives CDR1 SGHRS, CDR2 YFSETQ. This CDR3 contains 15 residues. This CDR3 is CASSPGRSSYNEQFF. DNA of the CDR3: TGCGCCAGCAGCCCTGGCCGGAGCTCCTACAATGAGCAGTTCTTC.

This chain links TRBV29-1 with TRBJ2-1; D gene uncertain. The germline V gene encodes CDR1 SQVTM and CDR2 ANQGSEA. The CDR3 contains 13 residues. V lost 3 bases and J 0 bases, leaving 6 bases between the germline ends. The DNA of the CDR3 is TGCAGCGTTGACCTGAGCTCCTACAATGAGCAGTTCTTC. It translates to CSVDLSSYNEQFF.

This clone was picked up a small number of times. The chain couples TRBV6-1 to TRBJ1-5, with D hard to call. With 6 bases removed from V and 9 bases from J, the gap between germline ends came to 12 bases. Germline V gives CDR1 MNHNS, CDR2 SASEGT. This CDR3 region has 12 residues. CDR3 residues: CASRFGFGPQHF. CDR3 coding DNA: TGTGCCAGCAGGTTCGGGTTCGGGCCCCAGCATTTT.

The J gene is TRBJ2-3, the V gene TRBV2; 10 bases line up with TRBD2. CDR1 and CDR2 (germline): SNHLY, FYNNEI. V dropped 5 bases and J dropped 14; count of bases not matched to a gene: 13. CDR3 length equals 14 residues. CDR3 amino acids: CASSLAGERSGPYF. In nucleotides, the CDR3 is TGTGCCAGCAGTCTAGCGGGAGAAAGATCTGGGCCGTATTTT.

The J gene is TRBJ2-7, the V gene TRBV10-2; D may be TRBD2 (6 bases). With 7 bases removed from V and 3 bases from J, the gap between germline ends came to 13 bases. The CDR3 is 13 residues long. Germline CDR1 is WSHSY and CDR2 is SAAADI. In nucleotides, the CDR3 is TGCGCCAGCACCAGGACGGGGGACTACGAGCAGTACTTC. Translating gives CASTRTGDYEQYF.

V usage is TRBV7-8 and J usage is TRBJ1-5, with 9 bases aligning to TRBD1. The germline V gene encodes CDR1 SGHVS and CDR2 FQNEAQ. V lost 2 bases, J lost 0 bases, and 2 bases stayed unmatched. The CDR3 runs 16 residues. In nucleotides, the CDR3 is TGTGCCAGCAGCTTACGGGGACAGGGTAGCAATCAGCCCCAGCATTTT. Translating gives CASSLRGQGSNQPQHF.

The genes are TRBV28 and TRBJ1-1, with D possibly TRBD1 on 6 matching bases. Germline loops: CDR1 MDHEN, CDR2 SYDVKM. The CDR3 spans 14 residues. V lost 0 bases and J 11 bases, leaving 16 bases between the germline ends. The CDR3 bases are TGTGCCAGCAGTTTATGGCGCGGGGGCGCGGGCGCTTTCTTT. The encoded protein is CASSLWRGGAGAFF.

This clone was observed a few times. One end of the junction varies from germline; a read error may be responsible. This chain links TRBV7-2 with TRBJ2-1, with TRBD2 identical over 9 bases. CDR3 length: 15 residues. Germline V CDR1 and CDR2: SGHTA, FQGNSA. DNA for the CDR3: TGTGCCAGCAGCTTAGGGCTAGCGGGAAGCAATCAGCAGTTCTTC. It yields the protein CASSLGLAGSNQQFF.

Regarding this clone: This clone may be a read error of a much larger clone one base away. The V and J genes are TRBV28 and TRBJ1-1; D is undetermined. Germline CDR1 MDHEN, CDR2 SYDVKM. V was cut by 2 bases and J by 1 base, with 2 bases left in between. This CDR3 contains 12 residues. CDR3 residues: CASSLQNTEAFF. The CDR3 bases are TGTGCCAGCAGTTTACAGAACACTGAAGCTTTCTTT.

The chain employs TRBV11-1 and TRBJ2-5; 7 nucleotides match TRBD1. The CDR3 extends over 13 amino acids. Germline CDR1 and CDR2: SGHAT and FQDESV (reference sequence). V trimming: 5 bases; J trimming: 4 bases; junction bases outside the gene matches: 4. The CDR3 sequence: CASSTYRGETQYF. The CDR3, as DNA: TGTGCCAGCAGCACCTACAGGGGAGAGACCCAGTACTTC.

This clone has a handful of counts. The V gene is TRBV28, the J gene TRBJ1-2; D ambiguous. The CDR3 spans 12 residues. V lost 5 bases and J 5 bases, leaving 9 bases between the germline ends. Germline loops: CDR1 MDHEN, CDR2 SYDVKM. The CDR3 here is CASSTLGYGYTF. The CDR3 bases are TGTGCCAGCAGTACCCTCGGGTATGGCTACACCTTC.

The CDR3 reads CASSSTGAPYNEQFF. The CDR3 bases are TGTGCCAGCAGTAGTACAGGGGCCCCTTACAATGAGCAGTTCTTC. J is TRBJ2-1 and V is TRBV2, with 7 bases aligning to TRBD1. The germline V gene has CDR1 SNHLY and CDR2 FYNNEI. This CDR3 spans 15 amino acids. The V and J ends lost 5 bases and 4 bases, in that order; junction bases with no gene match: 8. Together with reference TRBV2 and TRBJ2-1, the CDR3 gives the full variable domain: EPEVTQTPSHQVTQMGQEVILRCVPISNHLYFYWYRQILGQKVEFLVSFYNNEISEKSEIFDDQFSVERPDGSNFTLKIRSTKLEDSAMYFCASSSTGAPYNEQFFGPGTRLTVL.

The V and J genes are TRBV30 and TRBJ2-7, with no clear D. The V end lost 5 bases, the J end lost 0 bases, and 20 bases lay between the germline ends. The V gene's germline CDR1 is GTSNPN and CDR2 SVGIG (reference sequence). The CDR3 runs to 16 residues. CDR3 coding DNA: TGTGCCTGGGTCTCAGTGCGTGGTGGCGGCTCCTACGAGCAGTACTTC. This gives the protein CAWVSVRGGGSYEQYF.

V is TRBV5-1 and J is TRBJ2-2; D unclear. The CDR3 sequence is 14 residues long. V was clipped by 0 bases and J by 6 bases, with 9 bases between them. Germline lookup yields CDR1 SGHRS and CDR2 YFSETQ. CDR3 nucleotide sequence: TGCGCCAGCAGCTTGGAGCCCACGGCCGGGGAGCTGTTTTTT. Its translation is CASSLEPTAGELFF.

The chain joins TRBV29-1 to TRBJ2-2; the D gene is possibly TRBD1 (5 bases). This CDR3 spans 16 amino acids. The germline CDR1 and CDR2 sequences are SQVTM and ANQGSEA. The V end lost 1 base, the J end lost 0 bases, and 12 bases lay between the germline ends. The CDR3 sequence: CSVEGLGATNTGELFF. The CDR3 DNA sequence: TGCAGCGTTGAAGGGCTTGGGGCCACGAACACCGGGGAGCTGTTTTTT.

The CDR3 nucleotides are TGTGCCAGCAGTTACTCGAGTGTTGGCCTTGTGGAGGGCTACACCTTC. Translating gives CASSYSSVGLVEGYTF. V usage is TRBV6-6 and J usage is TRBJ1-2; D gene uncertain. V lost 0 bases and J 8 bases, leaving 19 bases between the germline ends. This CDR3 spans 16 amino acids. CDR1 and CDR2 from the germline V gene are MNHNY and SVGAGI (reference sequence).